The 23 T cell receptor beta chains in this list originate from one sample, sequenced in a study of cytomegalovirus exposure and HLA in healthy donors. Researchers ran the PCR with 60 Vbeta and 13 Jbeta primers. The repertoire was sequenced with immunoSEQ multiplex PCR; TCRdb's copy has only in-frame clones and lacks some. The data contain about 160,000 clones, roughly four fifths of them singletons. The sample taken for sequencing was PBMCs. The receptor set was obtained from a woman between 18 and 30 years old in good health and CMV-seronegative.

This sequence joins TRBV29-1 and TRBJ1-2; TRBD1 aligns across 9 bases. The CDR3 totals 13 residues. Looked up from germline, CDR1 is SQVTM and CDR2 is ANQGSEA. After removal of 7 bases from V and 2 bases from J, the junction contained 5 bases not matched to a gene. CDR3 protein: CSARGQGNYGYTF. The CDR3 coding sequence is TGCAGCGCCCGAGGACAGGGGAACTATGGCTACACCTTC.

This clone was found once. The chain recombines TRBV2 with TRBJ2-7, with 8 bases lining up with TRBD1. With 4 bases clipped from V and 1 base from J, the junction kept 6 bases outside the gene matches. Germline V gives CDR1 SNHLY, CDR2 FYNNEI. CDR3 length: 15 residues. This CDR3 is CASSGFRDRSYEQYF. The CDR3 DNA reads TGTGCCAGCAGTGGCTTCCGGGACAGGTCCTACGAGCAGTACTTC. Together with reference TRBV2 and TRBJ2-7, the CDR3 gives the full variable domain: EPEVTQTPSHQVTQMGQEVILRCVPISNHLYFYWYRQILGQKVEFLVSFYNNEISEKSEIFDDQFSVERPDGSNFTLKIRSTKLEDSAMYFCASSGFRDRSYEQYFGPGTRLTVT.

This chain joins TRBV15 and TRBJ2-3; TRBD2 matches 9 bases. The CDR3 is 16 residues long. With 1 base clipped from V and 1 base from J, the junction kept 3 bases outside the gene matches. Germline CDR1 LNHNV, CDR2 YYDKDF (reference sequence). CDR3 region: CATSRGERGGTDTQYF. The CDR3 coding sequence is TGTGCCACCAGCAGAGGGGAGCGGGGGGGCACAGATACGCAGTATTTT.

The J gene is TRBJ2-6, the V gene TRBV27, with 7 bases lining up with TRBD1. The germline CDR1 and CDR2 sequences are MNHEY and SMNVEV (reference sequence). J gave up 4 bases and V 9 bases, and 9 bases lay outside the gene matches. The CDR3 is 15 residues long. For the CDR3, the DNA is TGTGCCAGTCCGAAGACAGGGCCAGGGGCCAACGTCCTGACTTTC. This translates into CASPKTGPGANVLTF.

J is TRBJ1-2 and V is TRBV5-4, with 9 positions matching TRBD1. Germline V gives CDR1 SGHNT, CDR2 YYREEE (reference sequence). V trimming: 0 bases; J trimming: 6 bases; junction bases outside the gene matches: 3. This CDR3 comprises 14 residues. The CDR3 sequence: CASSLGTGDHGYTF. The CDR3 DNA reads as TGTGCCAGCAGCTTGGGGACAGGGGATCATGGCTACACCTTC.

The chain employs TRBV29-1 and TRBJ2-3; D remains ambiguous. Deletions cut 6 bases from V and 0 bases from J, with 16 bases between. CDR1 and CDR2 (germline): SQVTM, ANQGSEA. CDR3 size: 15 residues. CDR3 sequence (DNA): TGCAGCGTCGGCCCAGACGACTCTAGCACAGATACGCAGTATTTT. As protein: CSVGPDDSSTDTQYF.

The chain recombines TRBV11-2 with TRBJ1-5; TRBD1 matches at 7 bases. The CDR3 is made up of 15 amino acids. J was trimmed by 2 bases and V by 1 base; bases with no gene match: 2. The germline V gene encodes CDR1 SGHAT and CDR2 FQNNGV. The CDR3, as DNA: TGTGCCAGCAGCTTAGGACAGGGTGGCAATCAGCCCCAGCATTTT. It translates to CASSLGQGGNQPQHF. Together with reference TRBV11-2 and TRBJ1-5, the CDR3 gives the full variable domain: EAGVAQSPRYKIIEKRQSVAFWCNPISGHATLYWYQQILGQGPKLLIQFQNNGVVDDSQLPKDRFSAERLKGVDSTLKIQPAKLEDSAVYLCASSLGQGGNQPQHFGDGTRLSIL.

This CDR3 reads CASSLDGGTYGYTF. The DNA for the CDR3 is TGTGCCAGCAGCTTAGATGGGGGGACCTATGGCTACACCTTC. This chain uses TRBV7-8 with TRBJ1-2; D may be TRBD1 (5 bases). Germline V gives CDR1 SGHVS, CDR2 FQNEAQ. The V gene lost 1 base and the J gene lost 4 bases, with 10 bases spanning the gap. This CDR3 is built from 14 residues.

V is TRBV13 and J is TRBJ2-1; 8 bases are a match to TRBD2. Per the germline V gene, CDR1 is PRHDT and CDR2 is FYEKMQ (reference sequence). This CDR3 is 15 amino acids long. V trimming: 7 bases; J trimming: 3 bases; junction bases outside the gene matches: 8. The CDR3 protein is CASIPAGVFYNEQFF. CDR3 DNA sequence: TGTGCCAGCATCCCAGCGGGAGTGTTCTACAATGAGCAGTTCTTC.

This sequence joins TRBV19 and TRBJ2-1; 7 nucleotides line up with TRBD2. The CDR3 totals 12 residues. CDR1 and CDR2 (germline): LNHDA, SQIVND (reference sequence). J lost 7 bases, V lost 7 bases, and 4 bases had no gene match. The DNA for the CDR3 is TGTGCCAGTAAGGCGGGAGTGAATGAGCAGTTCTTC. Its translation is CASKAGVNEQFF.

V gene TRBV6-5 combines with J gene TRBJ1-2; 7 bases line up with TRBD1. Germline V lookup: CDR1 MNHEY, CDR2 SVGAGI. V gave up 5 bases and J gave up 4 bases; unmatched junction bases: 4. This CDR3 has 13 amino acids. In nucleotides, the CDR3 is TGTGCCAGCAGTCAAGGGACAGTCTATGGCTACACCTTC. Protein sequence: CASSQGTVYGYTF.

The chain recombines TRBV7-8 with TRBJ1-1; D might be TRBD1 (5 bases). The CDR3 has 18 amino acids. V was cut by 1 base and J by 1 base, with 19 bases left in between. Germline CDR1 is SGHVS and CDR2 is FQNEAQ. CDR3 sequence: CASSLETDIRRSNTEAFF. Here the CDR3 DNA reads TGTGCCAGCAGCTTAGAAACGGACATCAGGCGTTCGAACACTGAAGCTTTCTTT.

This clone was recorded only once. The chain uses TRBV5-6 and TRBJ1-5, with 10 bases fitting TRBD1. The CDR3 length is 15 residues. Losses at the gene ends were 3 bases for V and 6 bases for J; bases not matched to a gene: 6. From germline, CDR1 is SGHDT and CDR2 YYEEEE. DNA of the CDR3: TGTGCCAGCAGCTCGGGGGACAGGGGAGGTCAGCCCCAGCATTTT. Residues: CASSSGDRGGQPQHF.

J is TRBJ2-3 and V is TRBV7-9, with TRBD2 identical over 11 bases. The CDR3 consists of 16 residues. The V segment lost 5 bases and the J segment 3 bases; nucleotides outside the gene matches: 7. In germline, CDR1 is SEHNR, CDR2 FQNEAQ (reference sequence). The CDR3 bases are TGTGCCAGCAGCGGTAGCGGGAGGGCCTCTACAGATACGCAGTATTTT. This translates into CASSGSGRASTDTQYF.

The gene calls are TRBV7-3 and TRBJ2-1, with D perhaps matching TRBD2 (6 bases). The V and J ends lost 5 bases and 9 bases respectively, with 14 bases between them. The CDR3 extends over 13 amino acids. CDR1 SGHTA and CDR2 FQGTGA come from the germline V gene. CDR3 sequence: CASSKGEVGEQFF. For the CDR3, the DNA is TGTGCCAGCAGCAAAGGGGAGGTTGGTGAGCAGTTCTTC.

This chain uses TRBV18 with TRBJ1-1; 10 nucleotides line up with TRBD1. This CDR3 is 14 amino acids long. The ends lost 4 bases at V and 7 bases at J; junction bases unmatched: 6. The germline gives CDR1 KGHSH, CDR2 LQKENI. CDR3 residues: CASSHGQGEFEAFF. CDR3 sequence (DNA): TGTGCCAGCTCACATGGACAGGGGGAGTTTGAAGCTTTCTTT. The whole variable domain, filled in from reference TRBV18 and TRBJ1-1, reads NAGVMQNPRHLVRRRGQEARLRCSPMKGHSHVYWYRQLPEEGLKFMVYLQKENIIDESGMPKERFSAEFPKEGPSILRIQQVVRGDSAAYFCASSHGQGEFEAFFGQGTRLTVV.

V gene TRBV9 combines with J gene TRBJ2-1; weak D call: TRBD1 (6 bases). Germline V gene sequence: CDR1 SGDLS, CDR2 YYNGEE. V was shortened by 3 bases and J by 6 bases, with 19 bases between the two germline ends. This CDR3 has 16 residues. The CDR3 sequence is CASSGRTGLASNEQFF. CDR3 nucleotide sequence: TGTGCCAGCAGCGGGAGAACAGGGCTGGCAAGCAATGAGCAGTTCTTC.

The chain links TRBV5-6 to TRBJ1-2; no clear D gene. The CDR3 sequence is 15 residues long. The germline V gene has CDR1 SGHDT and CDR2 YYEEEE. Trimming removed 4 bases at V and 4 bases at J, with 17 bases between. CDR3 region: CASSPGSIPSYGYTF. Here the CDR3 DNA reads TGTGCCAGCAGCCCTGGCAGTATCCCTTCCTATGGCTACACCTTC.

The chain carries TRBV29-1 and TRBJ1-1; D might be TRBD1 (6 bases). CDR1 SQVTM and CDR2 ANQGSEA come from the germline V gene. V was pared by 5 bases and J by 1 base, with 17 bases between. This CDR3 comprises 15 residues. CDR3 amino acids: CSVFGRTATNTEAFF. CDR3 DNA sequence: TGCAGCGTTTTCGGCCGGACAGCGACGAACACTGAAGCTTTCTTT.

V and J are TRBV27 and TRBJ1-1; D remains unclear. CDR1 MNHEY and CDR2 SMNVEV come from the germline V gene (reference sequence). The CDR3 consists of 13 residues. Between the trimmed V and J ends, which lost 5 bases and 11 bases, there was a span of 18 bases. The CDR3 loop is CASSLKRDVGAFF. The CDR3 DNA sequence: TGTGCCAGCAGTCTGAAGAGGGATGTAGGGGCTTTCTTT.

This clone was seen a single time. CDR3 protein: CASSLDQASGSSYEQYF. The CDR3 bases are TGTGCCAGCAGCTTAGATCAGGCTAGCGGGAGCTCCTACGAGCAGTACTTC. The chain has TRBV11-2 and TRBJ2-7; TRBD2 matches at 10 bases. The J segment lost 0 bases and the V segment lost 0 bases, leaving 5 bases of the junction unmatched. The germline V gene encodes CDR1 SGHAT and CDR2 FQNNGV. This CDR3 has 17 amino acids.

The chain links TRBV2 to TRBJ2-5, with 7 bases aligning to TRBD1. The CDR3 sequence is 14 residues long. The germline V gene has CDR1 SNHLY and CDR2 FYNNEI. V was pared by 7 bases and J by 11 bases, with 16 bases of the junction left unmatched. The CDR3 region is CASKPQTGQVGQYF. The CDR3 region has the DNA TGTGCCAGCAAACCTCAAACCGGACAGGTCGGGCAGTACTTC.

This chain uses TRBV2 with TRBJ2-5, with 9 nucleotides matching TRBD1. The CDR3 is 14 residues long. Per germline, CDR1 SNHLY and CDR2 FYNNEI. J gave up 4 bases and V 10 bases, and 10 bases lay outside the gene matches. CDR3 loop: CAILKTGGLETQYF. The CDR3 nucleotides are TGTGCCATCCTAAAAACAGGGGGCTTAGAGACCCAGTACTTC.